The clone carrying this TCR beta chain showed up just a few times. This sample is part of a study of blood T cell repertoires in COVID-19. Repertoires were generated with immunoSEQ multiplex PCR, while TCRdb's copy carries only in-frame clones and drops some. The table lists some 530,000 clones, 75% to 90% of them singletons. The J segment lost 2 bases and the V segment lost 4 bases, leaving 2 bases of the junction unmatched. CDR1 is SGHRS, CDR2 YFSETQ, per germline. The CDR3 runs to 13 residues. The chain employs TRBV5-1 and TRBJ2-7; 8 bases fit TRBD2. The origin of this receptor is a woman aged 55-69 years who had recovered from COVID-19. Source material: PBMCs or T cells enriched from blood (not recorded which). The CDR3 protein is CASSRGGPYEQYF. As DNA, the CDR3 is TGCGCCAGCAGCCGGGGGGGCCCCTACGAGCAGTACTTC. Filled out from reference TRBV5-1 and TRBJ2-7, the complete variable domain reads KAGVTQTPRYLIKTRGQQVTLSCSPISGHRSVSWYQQTPGQGLQFLFEYFSETQRNKGNFPGRFSGRQFSNSRSEMNVSTLELGDSALYLCASSRGGPYEQYFGPGTRLTVT.